A selection of T cell receptor beta chains follows, all from one sample in a study of T cells in Graves' hyperthyroidism and ophthalmopathy. TCRdb recomputed calls from the multiplex PCR reads with MiXCR, one row per CDR3 protein. The profile shows around 300,000 distinct CDR3 sequences, less than 30% of them singletons. The sample taken for sequencing was blood. The receptors originated from a man in his forties or fifties with Graves' hyperthyroidism that later progressed to Graves' ophthalmopathy. Each CDR3 is given with its conserved first and last residue. The order of the fields is CDR3 protein, CDR3 DNA, clone size, V gene, J gene, D gene. The D gene is left open where the match is weak. Expanded clones get a size class; other rows say once, few or many, or leave the size out.

CDR3 protein: CASSSSLRKLNEKLFF
CDR3 DNA: TGTGCCAGCAGCTCCTCTCTTAGGAAACTTAATGAAAAACTGTTTTTT
clone size: few
V gene: TRBV5-6
J gene: TRBJ1-4
D gene: -

CDR3 protein: CASNQRGKETQYF
CDR3 DNA: TGTGCCAGCAACCAGCGGGGAAAAGAGACCCAGTACTTC
clone size: many
V gene: TRBV6-1
J gene: TRBJ2-5
D gene: TRBD2

CDR3 protein: CASSSSGTGELFF
CDR3 DNA: TGTGCCAGCAGCTCTAGCGGGACCGGGGAGCTGTTTTTT
clone size: many
V gene: TRBV7-3
J gene: TRBJ2-2
D gene: TRBD2

CDR3 protein: CASSETGLNQPQHF
CDR3 DNA: TGTGCCAGCAGTGAAACAGGGTTGAATCAGCCCCAGCATTTT
clone size: -
V gene: TRBV25-1
J gene: TRBJ1-5
D gene: -

CDR3 protein: CASSLWGTSGRAGLAKNIQYF
CDR3 DNA: TGTGCCAGCAGTTTATGGGGGACTAGCGGGAGGGCCGGTCTGGCCAAAAACATTCAGTACTTC
clone size: few
V gene: TRBV28
J gene: TRBJ2-4
D gene: TRBD2

CDR3 protein: CASSLDPGDSLKAFF
CDR3 DNA: TGTGCCAGCAGCTTAGACCCAGGGGACTCACTGAAGGCTTTCTTT
clone size: many
V gene: TRBV11-2
J gene: TRBJ1-1
D gene: -

CDR3 protein: CASKGQAREQYF
CDR3 DNA: TGTGCCAGCAAGGGACAGGCGAGGGAGCAGTACTTC
clone size: many
V gene: TRBV27
J gene: TRBJ2-7
D gene: TRBD1

CDR3 protein: CATGIGTTPNEQYF
CDR3 DNA: TGTGCCACCGGAATTGGGACCACACCTAACGAGCAGTACTTC
clone size: once
V gene: TRBV27
J gene: TRBJ2-7
D gene: -

CDR3 protein: CASSYFRTVPYEQYF
CDR3 DNA: TGTGCCAGCAGTTACTTCCGGACAGTGCCCTACGAGCAGTACTTC
clone size: many
V gene: TRBV6-2/TRBV6-3
J gene: TRBJ2-7
D gene: -

CDR3 protein: CATRPSYSQETQYF
CDR3 DNA: TGTGCCACCCGACCCTCCTACTCACAAGAGACCCAGTACTTC
clone size: few
V gene: TRBV12-3/TRBV12-4
J gene: TRBJ2-5
D gene: -

CDR3 protein: CASSEHEGASGNTIYF
CDR3 DNA: TGTGCCAGCAGCGAGCACGAGGGGGCATCTGGAAACACCATATATTTT
clone size: many
V gene: TRBV9
J gene: TRBJ1-3
D gene: TRBD1

CDR3 protein: CASSLLAGRTLYEQYF
CDR3 DNA: TGTGCCAGCAGCCTCTTAGCGGGACGGACCCTCTACGAGCAGTACTTC
clone size: many
V gene: TRBV7-8
J gene: TRBJ2-7
D gene: TRBD2

CDR3 protein: CASSRGLFSYEQYF
CDR3 DNA: TGTGCCAGCAGCCGGGGACTATTTTCCTACGAGCAGTACTTC
clone size: -
V gene: TRBV7-2
J gene: TRBJ2-7
D gene: TRBD2

CDR3 protein: CASSLRQNRNTEAFF
CDR3 DNA: TGTGCCAGCAGCCTAAGACAGAACCGGAACACTGAAGCTTTCTTT
clone size: -
V gene: TRBV2
J gene: TRBJ1-1
D gene: -

CDR3 protein: CASSLSPNTGEETQYF
CDR3 DNA: TGCGCCAGCAGCTTAAGTCCTAATACAGGGGAAGAGACCCAGTACTTC
clone size: many
V gene: TRBV5-1
J gene: TRBJ2-5
D gene: TRBD1

CDR3 protein: CASRLISGSGRDAFF
CDR3 DNA: TGTGCCAGCAGACTGATATCGGGCAGCGGGCGGGATGCTTTCTTT
clone size: many
V gene: TRBV6-5
J gene: TRBJ1-1
D gene: -

CDR3 protein: CASSSLDETYEQYF
CDR3 DNA: TGTGCCAGCAGTTCATTGGACGAGACCTACGAGCAGTACTTC
clone size: many
V gene: TRBV6-5
J gene: TRBJ2-7
D gene: -

CDR3 protein: CASRLAGSNTGELFF
CDR3 DNA: TGCGCCAGCAGACTAGCGGGATCGAACACCGGGGAGCTGTTTTTT
clone size: many
V gene: TRBV4-1
J gene: TRBJ2-2
D gene: TRBD2

CDR3 protein: CASSYSASGTSYEQYF
CDR3 DNA: TGTGCCAGCAGTTACTCGGCTAGCGGGACCTCCTACGAGCAGTACTTC
clone size: many
V gene: TRBV6-5
J gene: TRBJ2-7
D gene: TRBD2

CDR3 protein: CASSTGSSYEQYF
CDR3 DNA: TGTGCCAGCTCTACAGGGAGTTCCTACGAGCAGTACTTC
clone size: many
V gene: TRBV18
J gene: TRBJ2-7
D gene: -

CDR3 protein: CASSSIAGVWVYEQYF
CDR3 DNA: TGTGCCAGCAGCTCAATCGCAGGGGTATGGGTCTACGAGCAGTACTTC
clone size: many
V gene: TRBV7-3
J gene: TRBJ2-7
D gene: -

CDR3 protein: CASSSGVSGTTAFF
CDR3 DNA: TGTGCCAGCAGCTCAGGCGTCTCTGGTACGACAGCTTTCTTT
clone size: many
V gene: TRBV7-2
J gene: TRBJ1-1
D gene: -

CDR3 protein: CSVESFYGYTF
CDR3 DNA: TGCAGCGTTGAGTCCTTTTATGGCTACACCTTC
clone size: many
V gene: TRBV29-1
J gene: TRBJ1-2
D gene: -

CDR3 protein: CASSLGDRSPETQYF
CDR3 DNA: TGTGCCAGCAGCTTAGGGGATAGAAGCCCAGAGACCCAGTACTTC
clone size: many
V gene: TRBV7-2
J gene: TRBJ2-5
D gene: -

CDR3 protein: CSARGQLAGNTGELFF
CDR3 DNA: TGCAGTGCCAGGGGCCAACTAGCGGGTAACACCGGGGAGCTGTTTTTT
clone size: many
V gene: TRBV20-1
J gene: TRBJ2-2
D gene: TRBD2

CDR3 protein: CASSLYGIPEGTEAFF
CDR3 DNA: TGTGCCAGCAGTTTATATGGGATACCAGAGGGCACTGAAGCTTTCTTT
clone size: -
V gene: TRBV27
J gene: TRBJ1-1
D gene: -

CDR3 protein: CASSSFNLRESNQPQHF
CDR3 DNA: TGTGCCAGCAGTTCTTTCAACCTCAGGGAGAGCAATCAGCCCCAGCATTTT
clone size: many
V gene: TRBV6-5
J gene: TRBJ1-5
D gene: -

CDR3 protein: CASLLTGVATEAFF
CDR3 DNA: TGTGCCAGTCTCTTGACAGGCGTGGCGACTGAAGCTTTCTTT
clone size: many
V gene: TRBV19
J gene: TRBJ1-1
D gene: -

CDR3 protein: CATSRTRPSYEQYF
CDR3 DNA: TGTGCCACCAGCAGAACTCGACCATCCTACGAGCAGTACTTC
clone size: many
V gene: TRBV15
J gene: TRBJ2-7
D gene: -

CDR3 protein: CASSQDRVNSYEQYF
CDR3 DNA: TGTGCCAGTAGCCAGGACAGGGTAAATTCCTACGAGCAGTACTTC
clone size: many
V gene: TRBV19
J gene: TRBJ2-7
D gene: TRBD1

CDR3 protein: CASGSGGGTEAFF
CDR3 DNA: TGTGCCAGCGGGAGTGGGGGGGGTACTGAAGCTTTCTTT
clone size: many
V gene: TRBV7-3
J gene: TRBJ1-1
D gene: -

CDR3 protein: CASTAVGPSSEQYF
CDR3 DNA: TGTGCCAGCACCGCCGTGGGACCTAGTTCGGAGCAGTACTTC
clone size: -
V gene: TRBV12-3/TRBV12-4
J gene: TRBJ2-7
D gene: -

CDR3 protein: CASLGAKGQPQHF
CDR3 DNA: TGTGCCAGCTTGGGGGCAAAGGGTCAGCCCCAGCATTTT
clone size: many
V gene: TRBV28
J gene: TRBJ1-5
D gene: -

CDR3 protein: CASSELWTLTRGEQYF
CDR3 DNA: TGTGCCAGCAGTGAATTATGGACATTGACTAGGGGCGAGCAGTACTTC
clone size: many
V gene: TRBV6-1
J gene: TRBJ2-7
D gene: -

CDR3 protein: CASSLIPGELFF
CDR3 DNA: TGTGCCAGCAGTTTAATCCCCGGGGAGCTGTTTTTT
clone size: many
V gene: TRBV12-3/TRBV12-4
J gene: TRBJ2-2
D gene: -

CDR3 protein: CASSPQSSYNSPLHF
CDR3 DNA: TGTGCCAGCTCACCCCAGAGCTCCTATAATTCACCCCTCCACTTT
clone size: many
V gene: TRBV18
J gene: TRBJ1-6
D gene: -

CDR3 protein: CASSSSGTLDRFYEQYF
CDR3 DNA: TGTGCCAGCAGTTCGTCTGGGACCCTGGACAGGTTCTACGAGCAGTACTTC
clone size: once
V gene: TRBV6-2/TRBV6-3
J gene: TRBJ2-7
D gene: TRBD1

CDR3 protein: CASSSGQGLREQYF
CDR3 DNA: TGTGCCAGCAGTTCGGGACAGGGGTTAAGGGAGCAGTACTTC
clone size: many
V gene: TRBV28
J gene: TRBJ2-7
D gene: TRBD1

CDR3 protein: CASSLSGTRNTEAFF
CDR3 DNA: TGTGCCAGCAGTTTATCCGGGACAAGGAACACTGAAGCTTTCTTT
clone size: -
V gene: TRBV12-3/TRBV12-4
J gene: TRBJ1-1
D gene: -